The 19 T cell receptor beta chains below all came from one sample that was sequenced in a study of blood T cell repertoires in COVID-19. Sequencing was performed with immunoSEQ multiplex PCR; in TCRdb, only in-frame clones are kept and a portion is missing. The table has roughly 100,000 clones, 80% to 90% seen once. Specimen: peripheral blood. These receptors were taken from an elderly woman with acute or convalescent COVID-19.

This chain joins TRBV5-4 and TRBJ2-5; D gene uncertain. The germline V gene encodes CDR1 SGHNT and CDR2 YYREEE (reference sequence). V gave up 4 bases and J gave up 5 bases, with 12 bases separating them. The CDR3 totals 13 residues. The CDR3 here is CASSLSIGETQYF. The CDR3 DNA sequence: TGTGCCAGCAGCCTTTCGATCGGGGAGACCCAGTACTTC.

This clone showed up just once. The chain employs TRBV18 and TRBJ2-1; D is unresolved. The CDR3 extends over 16 amino acids. The ends were cut back, 2 bases at V and 0 bases at J, with 11 bases in the middle. CDR1 is KGHSH, CDR2 LQKENI, per germline. The DNA of the CDR3 is TGTGCCAGCTCACCAATGGTAGTAGCCTCCTACAATGAGCAGTTCTTC. Translation gives CASSPMVVASYNEQFF.

The chain recombines TRBV18 with TRBJ2-3; TRBD1 might be the D (7 bases). Trimming removed 1 base from V and 5 bases from J, with 10 bases in between. Per the germline V gene, CDR1 is KGHSH and CDR2 is LQKENI. The CDR3 extends over 14 amino acids. In nucleotides, the CDR3 is TGTGCCAGCTCACCACGACAGGGAGGAGATACGCAGTATTTT. Amino acids: CASSPRQGGDTQYF.

CDR3 sequence reads: CASSRRTQETQYF. CDR3 nucleotide sequence: TGTGCCAGCAGCCGCAGGACACAAGAGACCCAGTACTTC. The chain couples TRBV3-1 (or the pseudogene TRBV3-2) to TRBJ2-5; perhaps TRBD1 as D (5 bases). The CDR3 consists of 13 residues. Trimming pared 4 bases from V and 2 bases from J, leaving 8 bases between. In germline, CDR1 is LGHDT, CDR2 YNNKEL (reference sequence).

This sequence joins TRBV19 and TRBJ1-5; D unclear. Germline CDR1 and CDR2: LNHDA and SQIVND (reference sequence). The CDR3 loop spans 15 amino acids. V shed 2 bases and J shed 3 bases, with 11 bases lying between them. The CDR3: CASSIRARDNQPQHF. CDR3 bases: TGTGCCAGTAGTATAAGAGCCCGGGACAATCAGCCCCAGCATTTT.

V usage is TRBV6-1 and J usage is TRBJ1-1; D ambiguous. The CDR3 contains 12 residues. Trimming shortened V by 3 bases and J by 5 bases, and 7 bases separated the two germline ends. Germline CDR1 MNHNS, CDR2 SASEGT. CDR3 coding DNA: TGTGCCAGCAGTGATTGGGCTACTGAAGCTTTCTTT. Translating gives CASSDWATEAFF.

This rearrangement joins TRBV12-3 or TRBV12-4 to TRBJ2-7; perhaps TRBD2 as D (6 bases). Trimming took 2 bases from V and 7 from J, leaving 12 bases between them. CDR3 size: 13 residues. CDR3 nucleotide sequence: TGTGCCAGCAGTTTAAGGCGGGGAACAGAGCAGTACTTC. This sequence encodes CASSLRRGTEQYF.

The gene calls are TRBV30 and TRBJ1-1; D perhaps matches TRBD1 (6 bases). CDR3 length: 16 residues. V was pared by 5 bases and J by 0 bases, with 19 bases between. CDR1 is GTSNPN, CDR2 SVGIG, per germline (reference sequence). CDR3 protein: CAWGQPGRNLNTEAFF. DNA of the CDR3: TGTGCCTGGGGACAGCCGGGACGGAACCTGAACACTGAAGCTTTCTTT.

J is TRBJ2-1 and V is TRBV7-6; 8 bases map to TRBD2. The germline gives CDR1 SGHVS, CDR2 FNYEAQ. The CDR3 loop spans 13 amino acids. The trim removed 2 bases at V and 12 bases at J, leaving 6 bases unmatched. The CDR3 protein is CASSLRRGGTQFF. The CDR3, as DNA: TGTGCCAGCAGCTTACGTCGGGGGGGGACGCAGTTCTTC.

The gene calls are TRBV20-1 and TRBJ1-6, with D hard to call. Germline V gene sequence: CDR1 DFQATT, CDR2 SNEGSKA (reference sequence). The length of the CDR3 is 15 residues. Trimming cost V 3 bases and J 9 bases, with 18 bases left between them. The CDR3 DNA reads as TGCAGTGCTAGTCCCATGGAGGGAACGAGTTCACCCCTCCACTTT. It translates to CSASPMEGTSSPLHF.

V is TRBV6-4 and J is TRBJ2-7; weak D call: TRBD1 (6 bases). CDR1 is MRHNA, CDR2 SNTAGT, per germline. This CDR3 has 21 amino acids. Trimming stripped 0 bases from V and 2 bases from J, with 29 bases between. The CDR3 spells CASSDSGPFGQITLGPYEQYF. The CDR3 DNA reads TGTGCCAGCAGTGACTCGGGCCCCTTCGGACAGATAACTTTAGGGCCCTACGAGCAGTACTTC.

The chain is built from TRBV7-9 and TRBJ1-5; 7 bases align to TRBD1. J lost 2 bases, V lost 0 bases, and 10 bases had no gene match. Germline lookup yields CDR1 SEHNR and CDR2 FQNEAQ (reference sequence). The CDR3 extends over 18 amino acids. In DNA, the CDR3 is TGTGCCAGCAGCTTAGCGCCCCTCCGAACAGGGGGCAATCAGCCCCAGCATTTT. It is translated as CASSLAPLRTGGNQPQHF.

This clone showed up many times. The V and J genes are TRBV11-2 and TRBJ1-4; D perhaps matches TRBD1 (5 bases). CDR1 and CDR2 (germline): SGHAT, FQNNGV. Deletions cut 0 bases from V and 8 bases from J, with 19 bases between. CDR3 length: 17 residues. The CDR3, as DNA: TGTGCCAGCAGCTTAGATCGGGGGAATGGGGTAGCGGAAAAACTGTTTTTT. Protein product: CASSLDRGNGVAEKLFF. Together with reference TRBV11-2 and TRBJ1-4, the CDR3 gives the full variable domain: EAGVAQSPRYKIIEKRQSVAFWCNPISGHATLYWYQQILGQGPKLLIQFQNNGVVDDSQLPKDRFSAERLKGVDSTLKIQPAKLEDSAVYLCASSLDRGNGVAEKLFFGSGTQLSVL.

V usage is TRBV28 and J usage is TRBJ1-2; D is possibly TRBD1 (6 bases). Germline assignment: CDR1 MDHEN and CDR2 SYDVKM. Deletions cut 6 bases from V and 4 bases from J, with 9 bases between. The CDR3 spans 12 residues. Written as DNA, the CDR3 is TGTGCCAGCAGGGGGGCTGGCTATGGCTACACCTTC. Its translation: CASRGAGYGYTF.

This clone has only one observation. V and J are TRBV6-2 or TRBV6-3 and TRBJ1-2, with TRBD1 matching 11 bases. Germline lookup yields CDR1 MNHEY and CDR2 SVGEGT. Trimming cost V 5 bases and J 5 bases; bases outside gene matches: 4. The CDR3 spans 14 residues. The CDR3 loop is CASSNGQGAYGYTF. CDR3 in DNA: TGTGCCAGCAGTAATGGACAGGGGGCGTATGGCTACACCTTC.

V usage is TRBV7-2 and J usage is TRBJ1-4; 10 bases are a match to TRBD1. This CDR3 has 15 amino acids. V lost 3 bases, J lost 6 bases, and 4 bases stayed unmatched. Germline CDR1 reads SGHTA; CDR2 reads FQGNSA. The CDR3 protein is CASSFPDRGDEKLFF. As DNA, the CDR3 is TGTGCCAGCAGCTTCCCGGACAGGGGGGATGAAAAACTGTTTTTT.

This clone was detected a few times. V and J are TRBV5-4 and TRBJ2-1, with 11 bases matching TRBD2. CDR3 length: 15 residues. J lost 9 bases, V lost 0 bases, and 5 bases had no gene match. Germline-derived CDR1 and CDR2 are SGHNT and YYREEE (reference sequence). The CDR3 loop is CASSLVSGGASEQFF. In DNA form, the CDR3 reads TGTGCCAGCAGCTTGGTTAGCGGGGGGGCTAGTGAGCAGTTCTTC. The full variable domain, rest sourced from reference TRBV5-4 and TRBJ2-1, is ETGVTQSPTHLIKTRGQQVTLRCSSQSGHNTVSWYQQALGQGPQFIFQYYREEENGRGNFPPRFSGLQFPNYSSELNVNALELDDSALYLCASSLVSGGASEQFFGPGTRLTVL.

This chain uses TRBV5-1 with TRBJ1-1; no firm D call. Per germline, CDR1 SGHRS and CDR2 YFSETQ. This CDR3 has 15 residues. V lost 0 bases and J 0 bases, leaving 9 bases between the germline ends. CDR3 amino acids: CASSLGSRMNTEAFF. CDR3 DNA sequence: TGCGCCAGCAGCTTGGGGTCTAGAATGAACACTGAAGCTTTCTTT.

The DNA of the CDR3 is TGCGCCAGCAGCCAGCCGGGACAGGGTGTTGTTCAGCCCCAGCATTTT. Residues: CASSQPGQGVVQPQHF. V usage is TRBV4-1 and J usage is TRBJ1-5; 9 nucleotides line up with TRBD1. V shed 3 bases, J shed 6 bases, and the junction held 9 bases outside the gene matches. Germline CDR1 and CDR2: MGHRA and YSYEKL. This CDR3 has 16 residues.